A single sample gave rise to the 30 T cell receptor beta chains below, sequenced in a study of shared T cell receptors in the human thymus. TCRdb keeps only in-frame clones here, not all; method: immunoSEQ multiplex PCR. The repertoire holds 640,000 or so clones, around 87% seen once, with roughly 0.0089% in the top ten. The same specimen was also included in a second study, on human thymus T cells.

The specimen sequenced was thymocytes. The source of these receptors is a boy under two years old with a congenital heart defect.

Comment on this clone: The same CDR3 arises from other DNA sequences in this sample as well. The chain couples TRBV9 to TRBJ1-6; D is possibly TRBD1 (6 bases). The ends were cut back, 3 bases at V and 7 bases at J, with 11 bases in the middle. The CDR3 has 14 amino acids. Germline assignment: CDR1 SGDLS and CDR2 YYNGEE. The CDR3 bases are TGTGCCAGCAGCGCTCGACAGGAGAATTCACCCCTCCACTTT. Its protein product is CASSARQENSPLHF.

CDR3 residues: CASSPRTPANYGYTF. In DNA form, the CDR3 reads TGTGCCAGCAGCCCTCGGACACCAGCTAACTATGGCTACACCTTC. The J gene is TRBJ1-2, the V gene TRBV11-2, with D perhaps matching TRBD1 (5 bases). In germline, CDR1 is SGHAT, CDR2 FQNNGV. The CDR3 extends over 15 amino acids. V shed 5 bases and J shed 0 bases, with 13 bases lying between them.

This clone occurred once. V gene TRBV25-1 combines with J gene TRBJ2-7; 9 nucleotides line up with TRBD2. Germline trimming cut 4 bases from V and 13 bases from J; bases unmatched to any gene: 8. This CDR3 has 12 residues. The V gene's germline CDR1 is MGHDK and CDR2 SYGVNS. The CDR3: CASSARTSGPYF. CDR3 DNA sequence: TGTGCCAGCAGTGCCCGTACTAGCGGGCCCTACTTC.

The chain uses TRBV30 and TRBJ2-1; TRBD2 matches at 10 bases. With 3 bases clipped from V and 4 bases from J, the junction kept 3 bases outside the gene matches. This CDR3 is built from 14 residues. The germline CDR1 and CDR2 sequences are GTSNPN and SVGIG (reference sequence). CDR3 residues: CAWRSGLAYNEQFF. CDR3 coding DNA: TGTGCCTGGAGGTCGGGACTAGCGTACAATGAGCAGTTCTTC.

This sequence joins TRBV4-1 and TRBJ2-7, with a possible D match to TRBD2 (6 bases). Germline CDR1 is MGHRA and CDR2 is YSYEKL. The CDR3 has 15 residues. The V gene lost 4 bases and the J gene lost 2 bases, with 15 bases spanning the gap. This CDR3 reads CASSPPGRQTYEQYF. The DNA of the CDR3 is TGCGCCAGCAGCCCCCCAGGGAGGCAGACCTACGAGCAGTACTTC.

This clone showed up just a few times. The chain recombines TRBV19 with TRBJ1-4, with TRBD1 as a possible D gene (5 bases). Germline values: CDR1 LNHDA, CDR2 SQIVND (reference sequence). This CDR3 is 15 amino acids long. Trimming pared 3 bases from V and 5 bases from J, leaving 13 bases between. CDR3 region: CASSMGQGGNEKLFF. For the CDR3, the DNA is TGTGCCAGTAGTATGGGGCAAGGTGGAAATGAAAAACTGTTTTTT.

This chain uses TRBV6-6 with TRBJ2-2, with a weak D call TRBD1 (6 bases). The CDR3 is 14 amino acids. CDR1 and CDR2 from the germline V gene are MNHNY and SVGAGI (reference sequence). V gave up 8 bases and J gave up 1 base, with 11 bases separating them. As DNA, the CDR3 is TGTGCCAGCCGTACAGGGTTGAACACCGGGGAGCTGTTTTTT. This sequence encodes CASRTGLNTGELFF.

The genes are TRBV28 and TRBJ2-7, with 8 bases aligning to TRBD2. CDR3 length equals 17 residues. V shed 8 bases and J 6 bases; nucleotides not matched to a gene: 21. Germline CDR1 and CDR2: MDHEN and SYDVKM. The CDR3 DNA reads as TGTGCCAGCGCGATCCCAAGCGGGAGCGGAATCTCGAGCGAGCAGTACTTC. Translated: CASAIPSGSGISSEQYF.

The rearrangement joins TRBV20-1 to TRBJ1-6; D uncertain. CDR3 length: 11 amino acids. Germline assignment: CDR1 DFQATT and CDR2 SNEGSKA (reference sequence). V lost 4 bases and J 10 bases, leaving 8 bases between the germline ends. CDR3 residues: CSATLRSPLHF. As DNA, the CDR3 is TGCAGTGCTACCTTACGGTCACCCCTCCACTTT.

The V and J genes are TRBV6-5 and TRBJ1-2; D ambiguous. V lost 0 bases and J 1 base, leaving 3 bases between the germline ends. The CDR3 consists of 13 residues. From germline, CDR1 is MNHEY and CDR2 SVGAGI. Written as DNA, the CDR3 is TGTGCCAGCAGTTACTCCCATAACTATGGCTACACCTTC. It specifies CASSYSHNYGYTF.

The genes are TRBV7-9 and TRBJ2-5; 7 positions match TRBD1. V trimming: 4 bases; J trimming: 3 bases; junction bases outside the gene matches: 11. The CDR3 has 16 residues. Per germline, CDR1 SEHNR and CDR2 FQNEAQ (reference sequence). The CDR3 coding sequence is TGTGCCAGCAGCTCCCCGAAAGGGGGCCAGGAAGAGACCCAGTACTTC. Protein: CASSSPKGGQEETQYF.

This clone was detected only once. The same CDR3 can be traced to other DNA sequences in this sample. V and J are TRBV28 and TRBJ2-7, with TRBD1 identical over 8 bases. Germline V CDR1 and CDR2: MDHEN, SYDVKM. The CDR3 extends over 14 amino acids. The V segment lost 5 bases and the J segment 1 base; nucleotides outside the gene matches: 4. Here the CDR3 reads CASSPGQGSYEQYF. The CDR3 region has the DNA TGTGCCAGCAGTCCTGGACAGGGATCCTACGAGCAGTACTTC. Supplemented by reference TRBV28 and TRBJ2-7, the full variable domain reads DVKVTQSSRYLVKRTGEKVFLECVQDMDHENMFWYRQDPGLGLRLIYFSYDVKMKEKGDIPEGYSVSREKKERFSLILESASTNQTSMYLCASSPGQGSYEQYFGPGTRLTVT.

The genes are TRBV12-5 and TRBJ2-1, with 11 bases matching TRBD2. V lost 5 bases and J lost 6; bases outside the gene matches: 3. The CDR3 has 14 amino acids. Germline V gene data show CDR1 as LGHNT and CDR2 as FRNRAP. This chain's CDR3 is CASGPGLAGNEQFF. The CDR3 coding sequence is TGTGCTAGTGGTCCCGGACTAGCGGGCAATGAGCAGTTCTTC.

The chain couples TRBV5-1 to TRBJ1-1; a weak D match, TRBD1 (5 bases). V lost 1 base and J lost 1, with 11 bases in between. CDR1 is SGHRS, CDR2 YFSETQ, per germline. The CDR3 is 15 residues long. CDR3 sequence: CASSLIGHKNTEAFF. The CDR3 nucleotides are TGCGCCAGCAGCTTGATCGGACACAAGAACACTGAAGCTTTCTTT. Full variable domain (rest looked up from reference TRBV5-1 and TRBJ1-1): KAGVTQTPRYLIKTRGQQVTLSCSPISGHRSVSWYQQTPGQGLQFLFEYFSETQRNKGNFPGRFSGRQFSNSRSEMNVSTLELGDSALYLCASSLIGHKNTEAFFGQGTRLTVV.

CDR3 DNA: TGCGCCAGCAGCCAAGATAGGGGAGGCCCCGGGGAGCTGTTTTTT. This sequence encodes CASSQDRGGPGELFF. This chain links TRBV4-3 with TRBJ2-2, with D maybe TRBD2 (6 bases). This CDR3 comprises 15 residues. Germline lookup yields CDR1 LGHNA and CDR2 YSLEER. V lost 0 bases and J lost 6, with 11 bases in between.

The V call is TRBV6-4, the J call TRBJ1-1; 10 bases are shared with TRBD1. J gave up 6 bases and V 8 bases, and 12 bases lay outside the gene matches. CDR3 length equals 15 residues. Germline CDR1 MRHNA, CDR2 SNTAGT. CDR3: CASPPGGQGNPEAFF. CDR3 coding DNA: TGTGCCAGCCCCCCGGGGGGACAGGGGAATCCTGAAGCTTTCTTT.

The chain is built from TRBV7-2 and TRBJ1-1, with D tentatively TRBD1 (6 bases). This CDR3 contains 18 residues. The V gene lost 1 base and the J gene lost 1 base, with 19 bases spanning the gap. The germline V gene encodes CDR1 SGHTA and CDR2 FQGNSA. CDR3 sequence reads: CASSLVQGGLKGNTEAFF. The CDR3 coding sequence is TGTGCCAGCAGCTTAGTACAGGGTGGGTTGAAAGGGAACACTGAAGCTTTCTTT.

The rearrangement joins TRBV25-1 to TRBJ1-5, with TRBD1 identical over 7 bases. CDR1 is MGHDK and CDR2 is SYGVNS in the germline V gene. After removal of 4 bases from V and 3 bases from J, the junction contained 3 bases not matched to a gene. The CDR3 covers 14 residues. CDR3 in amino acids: CASSVGTDNQPQHF. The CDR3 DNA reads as TGTGCCAGCAGTGTCGGGACAGACAATCAGCCCCAGCATTTT.

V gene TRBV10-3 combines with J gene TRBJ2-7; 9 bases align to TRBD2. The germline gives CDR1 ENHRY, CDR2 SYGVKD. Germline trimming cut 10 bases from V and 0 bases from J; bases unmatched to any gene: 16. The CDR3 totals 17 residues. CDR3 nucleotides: TGTGCCACCAGCTTGGTAGCGGGGGAAACGAGCTCCTACGAGCAGTACTTC. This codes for CATSLVAGETSSYEQYF.

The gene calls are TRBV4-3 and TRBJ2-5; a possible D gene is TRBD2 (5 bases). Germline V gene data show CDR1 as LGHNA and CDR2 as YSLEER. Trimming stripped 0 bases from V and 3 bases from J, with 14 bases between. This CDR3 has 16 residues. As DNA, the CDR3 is TGCGCCAGCAGCCAAGATAAGAGCGGATGCGAAGAGACCCAGTACTTC. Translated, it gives CASSQDKSGCEETQYF.

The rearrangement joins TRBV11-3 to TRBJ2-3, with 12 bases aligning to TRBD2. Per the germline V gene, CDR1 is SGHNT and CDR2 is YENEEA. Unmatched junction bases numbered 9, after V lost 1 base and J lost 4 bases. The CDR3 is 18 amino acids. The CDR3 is CASSLGAQTSGGPDTQYF. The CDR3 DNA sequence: TGTGCCAGCAGCTTAGGGGCCCAGACTAGCGGGGGACCAGATACGCAGTATTTT.

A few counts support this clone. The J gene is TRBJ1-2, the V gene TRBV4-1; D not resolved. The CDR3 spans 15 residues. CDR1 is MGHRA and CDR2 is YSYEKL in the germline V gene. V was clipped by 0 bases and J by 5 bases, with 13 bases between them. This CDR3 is CASSQESRYGYGYTF. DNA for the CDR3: TGCGCCAGCAGCCAAGAATCCAGGTATGGTTATGGCTACACCTTC.

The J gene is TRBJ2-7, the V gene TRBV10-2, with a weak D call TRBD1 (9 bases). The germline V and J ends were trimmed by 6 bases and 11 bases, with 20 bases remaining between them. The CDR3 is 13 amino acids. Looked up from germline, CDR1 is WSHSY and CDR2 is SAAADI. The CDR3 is CASSGRGQGLEYF. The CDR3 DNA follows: TGCGCCAGCAGCGGGAGGGGACAGGGTTTGGAGTACTTC.

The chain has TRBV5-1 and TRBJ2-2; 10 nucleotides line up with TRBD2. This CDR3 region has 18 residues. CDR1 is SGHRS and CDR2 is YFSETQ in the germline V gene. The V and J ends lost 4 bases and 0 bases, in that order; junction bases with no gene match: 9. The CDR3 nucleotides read TGCGCCAGCAGCCCACACCTTACTAGCGGGGCGAACACCGGGGAGCTGTTTTTT. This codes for CASSPHLTSGANTGELFF.

The CDR3 sequence is CATSPTTGGVEKLFF. The DNA of the CDR3 is TGTGCCACCAGCCCGACGACAGGGGGGGTCGAAAAACTGTTTTTT. The chain has TRBV15 and TRBJ1-4, with 9 nucleotides matching TRBD1. CDR3 length: 15 residues. J was trimmed by 8 bases and V by 5 bases; bases with no gene match: 9. The germline gives CDR1 LNHNV, CDR2 YYDKDF (reference sequence).

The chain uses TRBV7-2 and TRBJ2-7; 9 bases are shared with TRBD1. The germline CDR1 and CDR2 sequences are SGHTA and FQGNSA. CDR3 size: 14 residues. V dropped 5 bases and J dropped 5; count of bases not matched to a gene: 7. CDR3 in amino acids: CASSRGQGINEQYF. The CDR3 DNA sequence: TGTGCCAGCAGCCGGGGACAGGGAATTAACGAGCAGTACTTC.

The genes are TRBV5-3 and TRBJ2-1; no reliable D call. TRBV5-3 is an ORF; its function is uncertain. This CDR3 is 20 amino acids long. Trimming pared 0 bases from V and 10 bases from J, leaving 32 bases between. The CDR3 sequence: CARSLVRSVRRYLVGSEQFF. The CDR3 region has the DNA TGTGCCAGAAGCTTGGTACGGTCCGTCCGACGGTATCTAGTCGGATCGGAGCAGTTCTTC.

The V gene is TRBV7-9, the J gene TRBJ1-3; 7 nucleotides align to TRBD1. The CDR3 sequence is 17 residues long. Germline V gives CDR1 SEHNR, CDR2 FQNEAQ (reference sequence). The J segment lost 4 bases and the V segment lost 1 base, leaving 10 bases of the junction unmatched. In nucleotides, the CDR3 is TGTGCCAGCAGCTTAGGACGACAGGGAGAATACGGAAACACCATATATTTT. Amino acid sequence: CASSLGRQGEYGNTIYF.

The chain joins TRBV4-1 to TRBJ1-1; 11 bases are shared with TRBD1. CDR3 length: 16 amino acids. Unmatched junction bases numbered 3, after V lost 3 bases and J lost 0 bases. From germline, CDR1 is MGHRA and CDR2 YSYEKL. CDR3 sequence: CASSQPGQGVNTEAFF. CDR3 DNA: TGCGCCAGCAGCCAGCCGGGACAGGGGGTGAACACTGAAGCTTTCTTT.

CDR3 DNA: TGTGCCAGTACGGGCGGGAGGCTTAGAAATGAGCAGTTCTTC. This sequence encodes CASTGGRLRNEQFF. This rearrangement joins TRBV19 to TRBJ2-1, with 8 bases matching TRBD2. From germline, CDR1 is LNHDA and CDR2 SQIVND (reference sequence). V was clipped by 7 bases and J by 7 bases; unmatched bases: 9. The CDR3 length is 14 residues.